This T cell receptor beta chain was recorded in a study of a mutant IDH1 vaccine in newly diagnosed glioma (dated by TCRdb to the early 2020s). As for the study more broadly: Of the approximately 33 treated patients, about 62% were male and around 38% were female, and a mean age of approximately 40 years was recorded. For exploratory analyses, longitudinal TCRB deep sequencing was carried out in 25 treated patients wherever samples were available. Before enrollment, most patients had been given radiochemotherapy with temozolomide as standard therapy, while the rest had received either radiotherapy alone or temozolomide alone. Six visits were used for peripheral blood collection: V03 (baseline), V05, V07, V10, V12 and V13. Results and caveats for the whole study, not just this receptor: According to the authors, sample limitations meant that analyses of patient blood samples could not be reproduced. Pseudoprogression seemed to be unrelated to changes in the top peripheral T cell clonotypes found by TCRB sequencing. Immune responses induced by the vaccine were seen in approximately 93% of patients across multiple MHC alleles. Availability determined which PBMC samples were chosen for TCRB deep sequencing.

Libraries were prepared through the immunoSEQ multiplex PCR assay. Rearranged TCR beta chain sequences were amplified with the hsTCRB Kit following the manufacturer's protocol. Sequencing of TCRB libraries was carried out on an Illumina MiSeq. Turning to the authors' computational methods: The proprietary platform of the kit vendor was used for demultiplexing, trimming and gene mapping. Entries here come from immuneACCESS through TCRdb and include only in-frame sequences with V and J called. Some clones fail to appear in such tables; in the studies checked, an unresolved V gene covers under half of the shortfall, and the cause of the remainder is unknown. D and trimming were read from the DNA, whereas the V and J calls and clone size are those reported in that table. The sample records 45,000 to 60,000 clones, 70% to 80% of which are singletons. Together, the top ten hold about 1.7% of the sample.

CDR1 MNHNS and CDR2 SASEGT were looked up in the germline V gene. The CDR3 runs 12 residues from the cysteine to the phenylalanine. CDR3 DNA is the only sequence kept; it has 36 bases, read in frame from the first base. The V end loses 4 bases and the J end loses 3 bases, and a stretch of 7 bases separates them. Points on this clone: Its antigen specificity is not known. Within one base of it there is no much larger clone, and no base qualities were kept.

The sample's time point label, in plain terms: baseline, week 1 (first vaccination visit). In the paper's terms, the treatment or condition label means: pre-vaccination baseline after standard-of-care therapy. The donors had newly diagnosed IDH1-mutant astrocytomas of WHO grade 3 or 4 that showed loss of nuclear ATRX. The samples were drawn from NOA16, a multicentre, single-arm, open-label phase I trial in Germany that tested a mutant IDH1 peptide vaccine in humans for the first time. Visit V03 blood draws served as the baseline sample for immunogenicity testing. Genomic DNA for TCRB sequencing was extracted from EDTA blood using the DNeasy Blood and Tissue Kit.

Rearrangement joined TRBV6-1 to TRBJ2-7; no D segment can be confidently identified. Source: PBMCs, taken from a glioma patient treated with radiotherapy, temozolomide or both. The clonotype originates from a woman aged 40 to 49 with glioma. The nucleotide sequence is TGTGCCAGCAGTGCTAGGTACTACGAGCAGTACTTC. It codes for CASSARYYEQYF.